This T cell receptor beta chain appears in the sequencing data of a study of spatial heterogeneity in lung cancer. The time point denotes: sample taken at primary tumor resection. Unsorted whole RNA of tumor, nontumor lung or frozen PBMC was sequenced. This clonotype was seen repeatedly, ten times or more. From germline, CDR1 is DFQATT and CDR2 SNEGSKA (reference sequence). CDR3 size: 14 residues. V was clipped by 5 bases and J by 7 bases; unmatched bases: 11. The presence of a unique molecular identifier marked each TCR cDNA molecule. TCRdb ran MiXCR on the 5' RACE reads and lists one entry per CDR3 protein. The sample includes roughly 50,000 distinct CDR3 sequences, roughly 7.6% seen only once; the top ten take 10% to 15%.

The clonotype comes from a female donor with early-stage non-small cell lung cancer. The source material was PBMCs, sampled at surgery. V gene TRBV20-1 combines with J gene TRBJ2-7; 10 bases line up with TRBD2. CDR3 region: CSASRLVAGGEQYF. DNA for the CDR3: TGCAGTGCTTCTAGGTTGGTAGCGGGGGGAGAGCAGTACTTC.